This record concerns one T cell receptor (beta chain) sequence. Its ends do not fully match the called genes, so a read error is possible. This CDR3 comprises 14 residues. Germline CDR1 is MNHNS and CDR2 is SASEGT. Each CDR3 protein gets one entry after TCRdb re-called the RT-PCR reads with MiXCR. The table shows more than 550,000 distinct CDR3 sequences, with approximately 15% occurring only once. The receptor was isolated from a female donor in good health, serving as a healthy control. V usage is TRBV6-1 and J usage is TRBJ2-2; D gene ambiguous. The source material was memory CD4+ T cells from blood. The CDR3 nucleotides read TGTGCCAGCAGAGAAGTGTGGAACACCGGGGAGCTGTTTTTT. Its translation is CASREVWNTGELFF.